This TCR delta chain was observed in a study of gamma-delta chains in newborns, infants, children. The wider study: Innate gammadelta T cells reportedly expand polyclonally right after birth, driven by microbial exposure, per the title.

This clone appeared many times. CDR1 is GEAIGNYY, CDR2 EKD, per germline. CDR3 length: 18 amino acids. Germline trimming cut 3 bases from V and 2 bases from J; bases unmatched to any gene: 7. TCRdb made new clone calls on the reads using CATT. Found here are 14,000 to 15,000 delta-chain clones, 7% to 8.5% of them singletons; the top ten hold about a fifth. The sequence came from a child who was a newborn, infant or young child, either healthy, febrile or measles-vaccinated (not recorded which). Sequencing was carried out using blood. The J gene is TRDJ3, the V gene TRDV2, with 9 positions matching TRDD3. The CDR3 sequence: CACDLLGIRPWDTRQMFF. Written as DNA, the CDR3 is TGTGCCTGTGACTTACTGGGGATACGCCCCTGGGACACCCGACAGATGTTTTTC.